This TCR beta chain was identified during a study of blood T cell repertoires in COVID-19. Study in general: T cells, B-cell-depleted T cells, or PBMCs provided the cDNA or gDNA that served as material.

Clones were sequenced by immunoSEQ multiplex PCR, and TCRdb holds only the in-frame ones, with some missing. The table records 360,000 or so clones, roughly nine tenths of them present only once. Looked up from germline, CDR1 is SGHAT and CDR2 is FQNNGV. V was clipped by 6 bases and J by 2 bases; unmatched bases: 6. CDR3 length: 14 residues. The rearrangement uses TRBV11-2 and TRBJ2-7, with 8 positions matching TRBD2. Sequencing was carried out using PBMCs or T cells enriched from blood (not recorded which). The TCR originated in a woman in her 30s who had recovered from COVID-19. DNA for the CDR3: TGTGCCAGCAGTCCAATAGCGGGGCCCTACGAGCAGTACTTC. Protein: CASSPIAGPYEQYF.